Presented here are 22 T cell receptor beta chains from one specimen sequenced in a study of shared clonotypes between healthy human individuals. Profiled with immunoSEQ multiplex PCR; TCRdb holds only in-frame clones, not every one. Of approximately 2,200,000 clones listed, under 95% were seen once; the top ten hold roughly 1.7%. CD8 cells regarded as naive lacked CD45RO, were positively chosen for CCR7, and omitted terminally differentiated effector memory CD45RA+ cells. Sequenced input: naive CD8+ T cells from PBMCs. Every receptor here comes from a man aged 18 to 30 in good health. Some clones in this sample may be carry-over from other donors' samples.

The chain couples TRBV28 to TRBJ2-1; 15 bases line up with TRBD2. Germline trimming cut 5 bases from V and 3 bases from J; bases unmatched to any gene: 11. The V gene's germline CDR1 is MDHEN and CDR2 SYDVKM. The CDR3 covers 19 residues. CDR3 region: CASSKTRTSGRDLYNEQFF. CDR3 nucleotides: TGTGCCAGCAGTAAGACGCGGACTAGCGGGAGGGATCTCTACAATGAGCAGTTCTTC.

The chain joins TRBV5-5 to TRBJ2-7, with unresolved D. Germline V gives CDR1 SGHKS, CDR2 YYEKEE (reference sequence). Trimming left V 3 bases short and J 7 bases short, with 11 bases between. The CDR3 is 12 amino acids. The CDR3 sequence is CASSYGIIEQYF. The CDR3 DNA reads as TGTGCCAGCAGCTATGGGATAATTGAGCAGTACTTC.

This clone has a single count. The CDR3 DNA sequence: TGTGCCAGCAGCTTATGGGGGGCGCCTGTGCTTGGCTACACCTTC. Translating gives CASSLWGAPVLGYTF. The V gene is TRBV13, the J gene TRBJ1-2; a possible D gene is TRBD1 (6 bases). Germline values: CDR1 PRHDT, CDR2 FYEKMQ (reference sequence). The CDR3 loop spans 15 amino acids. Trimming stripped 2 bases from V and 7 bases from J, with 17 bases between.

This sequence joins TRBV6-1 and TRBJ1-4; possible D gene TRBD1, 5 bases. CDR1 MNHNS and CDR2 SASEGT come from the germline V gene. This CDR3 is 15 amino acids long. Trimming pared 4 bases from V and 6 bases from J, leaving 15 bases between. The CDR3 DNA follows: TGTGCCAGCAGTGGGGCGCGGGACGGTCATGAAAAACTGTTTTTT. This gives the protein CASSGARDGHEKLFF.

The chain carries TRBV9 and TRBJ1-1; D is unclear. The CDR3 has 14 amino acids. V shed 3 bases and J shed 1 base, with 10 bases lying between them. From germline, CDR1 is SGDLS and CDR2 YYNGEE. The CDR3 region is CASSATRANTEAFF. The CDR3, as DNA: TGTGCCAGCAGCGCAACAAGGGCGAACACTGAAGCTTTCTTT.

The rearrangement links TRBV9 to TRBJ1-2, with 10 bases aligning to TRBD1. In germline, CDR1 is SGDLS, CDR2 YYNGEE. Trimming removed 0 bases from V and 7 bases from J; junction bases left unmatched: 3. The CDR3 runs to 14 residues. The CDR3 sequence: CASSVEGTGAGYTF. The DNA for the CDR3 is TGTGCCAGCAGCGTAGAGGGGACAGGGGCTGGCTACACCTTC.

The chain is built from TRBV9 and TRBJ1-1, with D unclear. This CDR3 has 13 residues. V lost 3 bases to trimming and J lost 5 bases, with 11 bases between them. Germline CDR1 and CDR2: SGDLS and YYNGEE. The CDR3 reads CASSGLRGTEAFF. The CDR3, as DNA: TGTGCCAGCAGCGGACTTCGGGGAACTGAAGCTTTCTTT.

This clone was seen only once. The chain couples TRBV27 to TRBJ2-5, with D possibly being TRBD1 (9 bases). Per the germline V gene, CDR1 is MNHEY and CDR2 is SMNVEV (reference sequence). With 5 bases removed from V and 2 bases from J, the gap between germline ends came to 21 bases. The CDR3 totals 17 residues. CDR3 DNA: TGTGCCAGCAGTCCCATACGGGGGGGACAGGGTCAAGAGACCCAGTACTTC. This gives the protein CASSPIRGGQGQETQYF.

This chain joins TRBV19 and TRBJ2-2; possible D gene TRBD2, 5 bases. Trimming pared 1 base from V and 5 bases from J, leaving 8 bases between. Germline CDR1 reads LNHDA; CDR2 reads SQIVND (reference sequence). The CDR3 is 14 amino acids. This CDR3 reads CASSIAGSTGELFF. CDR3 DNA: TGTGCCAGTAGTATAGCGGGGTCTACCGGGGAGCTGTTTTTT.

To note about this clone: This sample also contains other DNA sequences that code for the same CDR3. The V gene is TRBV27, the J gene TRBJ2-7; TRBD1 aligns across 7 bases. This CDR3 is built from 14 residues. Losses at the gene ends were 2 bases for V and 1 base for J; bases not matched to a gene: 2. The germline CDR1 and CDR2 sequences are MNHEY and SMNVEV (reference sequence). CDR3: CASSLRTGSYEQYF. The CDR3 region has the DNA TGTGCCAGCAGTTTAAGGACAGGATCCTACGAGCAGTACTTC.

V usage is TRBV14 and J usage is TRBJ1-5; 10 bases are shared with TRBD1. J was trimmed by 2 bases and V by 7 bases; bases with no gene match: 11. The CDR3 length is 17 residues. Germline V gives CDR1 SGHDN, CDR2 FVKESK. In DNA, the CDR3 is TGTGCCAGCATCCTCGACCGGGACAGGGGTTGCAATCAGCCCCAGCATTTT. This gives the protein CASILDRDRGCNQPQHF.

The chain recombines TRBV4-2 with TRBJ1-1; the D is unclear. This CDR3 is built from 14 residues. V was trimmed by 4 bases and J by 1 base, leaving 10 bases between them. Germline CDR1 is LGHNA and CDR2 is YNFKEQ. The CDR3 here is CASSLRRENTEAFF. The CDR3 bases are TGTGCCAGCAGCCTTCGGCGGGAGAACACTGAAGCTTTCTTT.

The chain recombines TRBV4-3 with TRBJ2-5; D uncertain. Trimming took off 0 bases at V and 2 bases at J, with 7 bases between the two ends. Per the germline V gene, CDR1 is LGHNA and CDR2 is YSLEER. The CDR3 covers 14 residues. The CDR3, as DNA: TGCGCCAGCAGCCAAGAACAGTTGCAAGAGACCCAGTACTTC. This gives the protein CASSQEQLQETQYF.

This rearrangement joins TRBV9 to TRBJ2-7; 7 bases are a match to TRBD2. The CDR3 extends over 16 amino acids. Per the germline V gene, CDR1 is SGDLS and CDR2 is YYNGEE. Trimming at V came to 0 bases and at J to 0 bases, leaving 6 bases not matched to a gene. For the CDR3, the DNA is TGTGCCAGCAGCGTAGCTGCTTCGGGAGGCTCCTACGAGCAGTACTTC. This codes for CASSVAASGGSYEQYF.

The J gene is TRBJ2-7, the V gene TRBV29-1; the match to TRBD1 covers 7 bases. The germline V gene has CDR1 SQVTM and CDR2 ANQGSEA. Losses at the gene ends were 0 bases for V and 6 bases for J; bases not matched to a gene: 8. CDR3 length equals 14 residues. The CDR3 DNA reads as TGCAGCGTTGAAGACGGGACAGCGGTTGGCGAGCAGTACTTC. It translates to CSVEDGTAVGEQYF.

CDR3 sequence: CASRPRQDSNQPQHF. For the CDR3, the DNA is TGTGCCAGCAGACCCCGACAGGATAGCAATCAGCCCCAGCATTTT. V gene TRBV28 combines with J gene TRBJ1-5, with D possibly matching TRBD1 (6 bases). The CDR3 is made up of 15 amino acids. Trimming took 6 bases from V and 0 from J, leaving 12 bases between them. The germline V gene encodes CDR1 MDHEN and CDR2 SYDVKM.

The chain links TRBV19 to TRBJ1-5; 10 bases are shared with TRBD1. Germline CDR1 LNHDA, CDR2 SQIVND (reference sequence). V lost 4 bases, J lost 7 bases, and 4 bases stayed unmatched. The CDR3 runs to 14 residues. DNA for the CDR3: TGTGCCAGTAGTAGACAGGGGGCCGGGCAGCCCCAGCATTTT. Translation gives CASSRQGAGQPQHF.

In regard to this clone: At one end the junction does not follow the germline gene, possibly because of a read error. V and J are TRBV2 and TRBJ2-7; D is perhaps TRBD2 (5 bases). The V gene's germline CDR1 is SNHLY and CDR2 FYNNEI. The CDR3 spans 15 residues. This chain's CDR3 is CASSEEIRLNYEQYF. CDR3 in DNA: TGTGCCAGCAGCGAAGAGATACGACTAAACTACGAGCAGTACTTC.

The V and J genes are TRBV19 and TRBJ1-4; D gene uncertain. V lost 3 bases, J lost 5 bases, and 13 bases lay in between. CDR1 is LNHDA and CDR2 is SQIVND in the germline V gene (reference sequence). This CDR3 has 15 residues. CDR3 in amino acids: CASSIEGFRNEKLFF. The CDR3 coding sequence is TGTGCCAGTAGTATCGAAGGTTTTAGGAATGAAAAACTGTTTTTT.

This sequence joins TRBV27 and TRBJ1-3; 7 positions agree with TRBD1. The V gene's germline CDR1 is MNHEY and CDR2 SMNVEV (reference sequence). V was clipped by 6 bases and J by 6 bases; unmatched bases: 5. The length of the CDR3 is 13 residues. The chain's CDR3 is CASSADRANTIYF. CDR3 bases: TGTGCCAGCAGCGCCGACAGGGCAAACACCATATATTTT.

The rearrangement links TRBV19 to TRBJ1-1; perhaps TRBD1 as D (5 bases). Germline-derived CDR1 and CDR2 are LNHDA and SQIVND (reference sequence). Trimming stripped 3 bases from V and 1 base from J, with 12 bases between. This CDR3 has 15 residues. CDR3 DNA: TGTGCCAGTAGTATCCTCGATAGGGGGAACACTGAAGCTTTCTTT. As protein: CASSILDRGNTEAFF.

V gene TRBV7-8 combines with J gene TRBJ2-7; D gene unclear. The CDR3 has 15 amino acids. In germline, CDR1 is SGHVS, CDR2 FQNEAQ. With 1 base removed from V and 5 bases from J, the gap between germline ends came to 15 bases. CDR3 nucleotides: TGTGCCAGCAGCTTAGAAGGACGCCCTCCGAACGAGCAGTACTTC. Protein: CASSLEGRPPNEQYF. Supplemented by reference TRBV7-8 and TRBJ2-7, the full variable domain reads GAGVSQSPRYKVAKRGQDVALRCDPISGHVSLFWYQQALGQGPEFLTYFQNEAQLDKSGLPSDRFFAERPEGSVSTLKIQRTQQEDSAVYLCASSLEGRPPNEQYFGPGTRLTVT.